Listed below are T cell receptor beta chains from one sample, sequenced in a study of identical twins. A single record per CDR3 protein comes from TCRdb applying MiXCR to the 5' RACE reads. The sample includes roughly 350,000 distinct CDR3 sequences, over 9% seen only once; the top ten take just over 7%. This sample was shared with a second study, whose subject was yellow fever vaccine responses in identical twins.

Sequenced: CD8+ T cells sorted from blood. The source is a woman between 18 and 30 years old in good health. The CDR3 runs from the conserved cysteine through the conserved F or W. The order of the fields is D gene, J gene, CDR3 length, clone size, V gene, CDR3 protein, CDR3 DNA. A D gene is named only where the DNA matches it firmly. The size of a clone is reported for some rows only, either as once, few or many, or as a class for expanded clones.

D gene: NA
J gene: TRBJ1-2
CDR3 length: 11
clone size: NA
V gene: TRBV7-9
CDR3 protein: CASSSDLKYTF
CDR3 DNA: TGTGCCAGCAGCTCAGACCTGAAGTACACCTTC

D gene: NA
J gene: TRBJ2-7
CDR3 length: 12
clone size: NA
V gene: TRBV20-1
CDR3 protein: CSASDFLYEQYF
CDR3 DNA: TGCAGTGCTAGTGACTTTCTCTACGAGCAGTACTTC

D gene: TRBD1
J gene: TRBJ1-1
CDR3 length: 17
clone size: NA
V gene: TRBV10-2
CDR3 protein: CASSGPGQGFSGAEAFF
CDR3 DNA: TGCGCCAGCAGTGGTCCGGGACAGGGCTTTTCAGGCGCTGAAGCTTTCTTT

D gene: NA
J gene: TRBJ2-7
CDR3 length: 11
clone size: few
V gene: TRBV24-1
CDR3 protein: CATSDGYEQYF
CDR3 DNA: TGTGCCACCAGTGATGGGTACGAGCAGTACTTC

D gene: TRBD2
J gene: TRBJ2-3
CDR3 length: 14
clone size: few
V gene: TRBV7-6
CDR3 protein: CASSSGLSTDTQYF
CDR3 DNA: TGTGCCAGCAGCTCGGGACTAAGCACAGATACGCAGTATTTT

D gene: NA
J gene: TRBJ1-2
CDR3 length: 14
clone size: few
V gene: TRBV28
CDR3 protein: CASKSGLELYGYTF
CDR3 DNA: TGTGCCAGCAAATCAGGGCTGGAACTTTATGGCTACACCTTC

D gene: NA
J gene: TRBJ2-1
CDR3 length: 10
clone size: few
V gene: TRBV15
CDR3 protein: CATGRREQFF
CDR3 DNA: TGTGCCACCGGCAGGCGGGAGCAGTTCTTC

D gene: NA
J gene: TRBJ1-3
CDR3 length: 10
clone size: few
V gene: TRBV7-9
CDR3 protein: CASLGNTIYF
CDR3 DNA: TGTGCCAGCTTAGGGAACACCATATATTTT

D gene: NA
J gene: TRBJ1-6
CDR3 length: 15
clone size: NA
V gene: TRBV7-8
CDR3 protein: CASSLDTDYNSPLHF
CDR3 DNA: TGTGCCAGCAGCTTAGATACAGACTATAATTCACCCCTCCACTTT

D gene: TRBD2
J gene: TRBJ2-1
CDR3 length: 16
clone size: NA
V gene: TRBV28
CDR3 protein: CASSLGTSGTYNEQFF
CDR3 DNA: TGTGCCAGCAGTTTAGGAACTAGCGGCACCTACAATGAGCAGTTCTTC

D gene: NA
J gene: TRBJ2-1
CDR3 length: 14
clone size: NA
V gene: TRBV7-3
CDR3 protein: CASSLRGVYNEQFF
CDR3 DNA: TGTGCCAGCAGCCTCAGGGGGGTCTACAATGAGCAGTTCTTC

D gene: NA
J gene: TRBJ1-5
CDR3 length: 14
clone size: few
V gene: TRBV4-1
CDR3 protein: CASSQGSGNQPQHF
CDR3 DNA: TGCGCCAGCAGCCAAGGGTCAGGTAATCAGCCCCAGCATTTT

D gene: TRBD2
J gene: TRBJ2-2
CDR3 length: 16
clone size: NA
V gene: TRBV27
CDR3 protein: CASSLSGGARTGELFF
CDR3 DNA: TGTGCCAGCAGTTTAAGCGGGGGGGCGCGCACCGGGGAGCTGTTTTTT

D gene: NA
J gene: TRBJ2-3
CDR3 length: 14
clone size: NA
V gene: TRBV4-1
CDR3 protein: CASSQVPGPDTQYF
CDR3 DNA: TGCGCCAGCAGCCAAGTCCCAGGACCGGATACGCAGTATTTT

D gene: NA
J gene: TRBJ2-1
CDR3 length: 16
clone size: many
V gene: TRBV12-3/TRBV12-4
CDR3 protein: CASSPPLTGEGNEQFF
CDR3 DNA: TGTGCCAGCAGTCCCCCCTTGACAGGGGAGGGCAATGAGCAGTTCTTC

D gene: NA
J gene: TRBJ2-1
CDR3 length: 16
clone size: NA
V gene: TRBV12-3/TRBV12-4
CDR3 protein: CASSLEQETPFNEQFF
CDR3 DNA: TGTGCCAGCAGTTTAGAACAGGAGACCCCTTTTAATGAGCAGTTCTTC

D gene: NA
J gene: TRBJ2-5
CDR3 length: 15
clone size: NA
V gene: TRBV2
CDR3 protein: CASMGDWYVQETQYF
CDR3 DNA: TGTGCCAGCATGGGGGACTGGTATGTTCAAGAGACCCAGTACTTC

D gene: TRBD2
J gene: TRBJ2-7
CDR3 length: 11
clone size: few
V gene: TRBV12-3/TRBV12-4
CDR3 protein: CASSLGRGQYF
CDR3 DNA: TGTGCCAGCAGTTTGGGGAGGGGCCAGTACTTC

D gene: TRBD1
J gene: TRBJ1-1
CDR3 length: 15
clone size: NA
V gene: TRBV27
CDR3 protein: CASSPLTGVNTEAFF
CDR3 DNA: TGTGCCAGCAGTCCCCTGACAGGGGTGAACACTGAAGCTTTCTTT

D gene: NA
J gene: TRBJ2-7
CDR3 length: 13
clone size: few
V gene: TRBV20-1
CDR3 protein: CSATGRSSYEQYF
CDR3 DNA: TGCAGTGCAACCGGGAGAAGCTCCTACGAGCAGTACTTC

D gene: NA
J gene: TRBJ2-3
CDR3 length: 13
clone size: few
V gene: TRBV27
CDR3 protein: CASSLMAEDTQYF
CDR3 DNA: TGTGCCAGCAGTTTAATGGCCGAAGATACGCAGTATTTT

D gene: TRBD1
J gene: TRBJ2-2
CDR3 length: 16
clone size: NA
V gene: TRBV11-3
CDR3 protein: CASSLHRGHDTGELFF
CDR3 DNA: TGTGCCAGCAGCTTACACAGGGGGCACGACACCGGGGAGCTGTTTTTT

D gene: NA
J gene: TRBJ2-4
CDR3 length: 16
clone size: NA
V gene: TRBV12-3/TRBV12-4
CDR3 protein: CASMDRSEIAKNIQYF
CDR3 DNA: TGTGCCAGCATGGATAGAAGTGAGATAGCCAAAAACATTCAGTACTTC

D gene: NA
J gene: TRBJ1-4
CDR3 length: 14
clone size: NA
V gene: TRBV2
CDR3 protein: CASSEGTGKEKLFF
CDR3 DNA: TGTGCCAGCAGTGAAGGAACAGGGAAAGAAAAACTGTTTTTT

D gene: NA
J gene: TRBJ2-2
CDR3 length: 15
clone size: few
V gene: TRBV12-3/TRBV12-4
CDR3 protein: CASSFVGGGIGELFF
CDR3 DNA: TGTGCCAGCAGTTTCGTCGGGGGTGGGATCGGGGAGCTGTTTTTT

D gene: TRBD2
J gene: TRBJ2-1
CDR3 length: 16
clone size: NA
V gene: TRBV10-3
CDR3 protein: CAISDGTSGGAHEQFF
CDR3 DNA: TGTGCCATCAGCGACGGGACTAGCGGGGGGGCACATGAGCAGTTCTTC

D gene: NA
J gene: TRBJ2-5
CDR3 length: 15
clone size: NA
V gene: TRBV5-5
CDR3 protein: CASSSLGGRGETQYF
CDR3 DNA: TGTGCCAGCAGCTCCCTTGGGGGCCGCGGGGAGACCCAGTACTTC

D gene: NA
J gene: TRBJ2-1
CDR3 length: 11
clone size: medium-sized
V gene: TRBV5-6
CDR3 protein: CASSENNEQFF
CDR3 DNA: TGTGCCAGCAGCGAAAACAATGAGCAGTTCTTC

D gene: NA
J gene: TRBJ2-1
CDR3 length: 17
clone size: few
V gene: TRBV5-8
CDR3 protein: CASSLGGAASSYNEQFF
CDR3 DNA: TGTGCCAGCAGCTTGGGGGGCGCCGCAAGCTCCTACAATGAGCAGTTCTTC

D gene: NA
J gene: TRBJ2-4
CDR3 length: 16
clone size: NA
V gene: TRBV12-3/TRBV12-4
CDR3 protein: CASSLFGSAAKNIQYF
CDR3 DNA: TGTGCCAGCAGTTTGTTTGGGTCGGCGGCCAAAAACATTCAGTACTTC

D gene: NA
J gene: TRBJ1-1
CDR3 length: 15
clone size: NA
V gene: TRBV20-1
CDR3 protein: CSARDPGTLRTEAFF
CDR3 DNA: TGCAGTGCTAGAGATCCCGGGACGTTGAGGACTGAAGCTTTCTTT

D gene: NA
J gene: TRBJ1-1
CDR3 length: 15
clone size: NA
V gene: TRBV7-8
CDR3 protein: CASSQSLHGLDKAFF
CDR3 DNA: TGTGCCAGCAGCCAAAGCCTGCACGGACTGGATAAAGCTTTCTTT